A single sample is the source of the 20 T cell receptor beta chains below, sequenced in a study of shared clonotypes between healthy human individuals. The table came from immunoSEQ multiplex PCR; TCRdb's copy has only in-frame clones and leaves some out. The sample yields 2 million to 3 million clones, roughly 93% seen once. The sample consisted of naive CD4+ T cells from PBMCs. Subset here: CD45RA+ positively selected. These receptors were collected from a man younger than 35 in good health. Some clones in this sample may be carry-over from other donors' samples.

Note on this clone: Other DNA variants within this sample encode the same CDR3. This sequence joins TRBV18 and TRBJ1-5; no definite D call. Germline loops: CDR1 KGHSH, CDR2 LQKENI. The CDR3 covers 14 residues. V gave up 3 bases and J gave up 1 base, with 7 bases separating them. This CDR3 is CASSPGQSNQPQHF. The CDR3 bases are TGTGCCAGCTCACCTGGGCAGAGCAATCAGCCCCAGCATTTT.

This chain connects TRBV5-1 to TRBJ2-3; 15 bases are shared with TRBD2. The CDR3 consists of 17 residues. Germline assignment: CDR1 SGHRS and CDR2 YFSETQ. J was trimmed by 1 base and V by 5 bases; bases with no gene match: 5. The CDR3 DNA follows: TGCGCCAGCAGAGGGACTAGCGGGAGGAGGGGCACAGATACGCAGTATTTT. It specifies CASRGTSGRRGTDTQYF.

This clone showed up just once. This rearrangement joins TRBV6-1 to TRBJ2-7, with D perhaps matching TRBD1 (6 bases). Germline CDR1 MNHNS, CDR2 SASEGT. Trimming stripped 0 bases from V and 2 bases from J, with 11 bases between. The CDR3 length is 15 residues. As DNA, the CDR3 is TGTGCCAGCAGTGAAGCGTTACAGGGACCCTACGAGCAGTACTTC. The encoded protein is CASSEALQGPYEQYF.

The chain combines TRBV9 with TRBJ1-1, with D perhaps TRBD1 (6 bases). CDR3 length: 14 amino acids. CDR1 and CDR2 from the germline V gene are SGDLS and YYNGEE. The V end was cut by 2 bases, the J end by 4 bases, with 12 bases between. For the CDR3, the DNA is TGTGCCAGCAGCGTCGGTCGGGGGGCCACTGAAGCTTTCTTT. This translates into CASSVGRGATEAFF.

This chain uses TRBV4-1 with TRBJ2-7, with D maybe TRBD1 (6 bases). CDR1 is MGHRA and CDR2 is YSYEKL in the germline V gene. The CDR3 has 16 residues. With 1 base removed from V and 2 bases from J, the gap between germline ends came to 15 bases. DNA of the CDR3: TGCGCCAGCAGCCAAGGTCCCTCAGGGGCTACCTACGAGCAGTACTTC. Amino acids: CASSQGPSGATYEQYF.

This clone was counted a single time. J is TRBJ2-7 and V is TRBV7-2, with 14 bases lining up with TRBD2. The CDR3 extends over 15 amino acids. CDR1 SGHTA and CDR2 FQGNSA come from the germline V gene. V shed 6 bases and J 7 bases; nucleotides not matched to a gene: 8. The CDR3 bases are TGTGCCAGCAGACCTCGACTAGCGGGAGGGTTAGAGCAGTACTTC. Its translation: CASRPRLAGGLEQYF.

This clone was seen just once. Within the sample, other DNA sequences also encode this same CDR3. The V and J genes are TRBV2 and TRBJ2-3, with D uncertain. Per the germline V gene, CDR1 is SNHLY and CDR2 is FYNNEI. Trimming removed 8 bases from V and 4 bases from J, with 7 bases in between. The CDR3 is made up of 11 amino acids. Here the CDR3 reads CASAPADTQYF. The CDR3 DNA reads as TGTGCCAGCGCCCCGGCAGATACGCAGTATTTT.

The CDR3: CASSQDTVSYEQYF. CDR3 bases: TGCGCCAGCAGCCAAGACACGGTCTCCTACGAGCAGTACTTC. V and J are TRBV4-3 and TRBJ2-7, with D hard to call. The CDR3 spans 14 residues. Germline V gene sequence: CDR1 LGHNA, CDR2 YSLEER. V dropped 0 bases and J dropped 0 bases, with 6 bases sitting between them.

This sequence joins TRBV6-5 and TRBJ2-1; maybe TRBD2 (6 bases). There are 16 residues in the CDR3. Germline V gene sequence: CDR1 MNHEY, CDR2 SVGAGI. With 0 bases removed from V and 5 bases from J, the gap between germline ends came to 14 bases. The CDR3 loop is CASSYSMTSLDNEQFF. CDR3 nucleotide sequence: TGTGCCAGCAGTTACTCGATGACTAGTTTGGACAATGAGCAGTTCTTC.

The V and J genes are TRBV6-6 and TRBJ2-1; perhaps D is TRBD1 or TRBD2 (6 bases each). The V gene lost 2 bases and the J gene lost 7 bases, with 15 bases spanning the gap. The CDR3 extends over 15 amino acids. CDR1 is MNHNY, CDR2 SVGAGI, per germline (reference sequence). CDR3 region: CASSYRPGAGNEQFF. DNA of the CDR3: TGTGCCAGCAGTTACCGCCCGGGGGCGGGGAATGAGCAGTTCTTC.

V gene TRBV28 combines with J gene TRBJ1-2; 7 positions match TRBD1. CDR3 length equals 16 residues. Germline V CDR1 and CDR2: MDHEN, SYDVKM. With 5 bases clipped from V and 4 bases from J, the junction kept 13 bases outside the gene matches. The CDR3: CASSPAGGGQPYGYTF. In DNA, the CDR3 is TGTGCCAGCAGTCCGGCGGGGGGGGGACAGCCCTATGGCTACACCTTC.

Comment on this clone: One junction end disagrees with the germline gene, perhaps due to a read error. The V call is TRBV28, the J call TRBJ2-7, with D perhaps TRBD2 (6 bases). Germline V gene sequence: CDR1 MDHEN, CDR2 SYDVKM. The CDR3 is 16 amino acids. The CDR3 region has the DNA TGTGCCAGCAGTTCATCGACTAGAGTGGCATCCTACGGGCAGTACTTC. Its protein is CASSSSTRVASYGQYF.

As regards this clone: This may be a read error, as it is one base from a much larger clone. This sample also contains other DNA sequences that code for the same CDR3. This chain joins TRBV6-5 and TRBJ2-7, with TRBD1 matching 9 bases. The CDR3 is made up of 15 amino acids. J was trimmed by 0 bases and V by 2 bases; bases with no gene match: 2. Germline assignment: CDR1 MNHEY and CDR2 SVGAGI. CDR3 DNA: TGTGCCAGCAGTTACGCGGGACAGGGCTCCTACGAGCAGTACTTC. The encoded protein is CASSYAGQGSYEQYF.

The chain has TRBV9 and TRBJ2-3, with unresolved D. Trimming removed 0 bases from V and 1 base from J, with 12 bases in between. The CDR3 covers 16 residues. Germline CDR1 reads SGDLS; CDR2 reads YYNGEE. The CDR3 spells CASSVGGNFGTDTQYF. The CDR3 nucleotides read TGTGCCAGCAGCGTAGGAGGCAACTTTGGCACAGATACGCAGTATTTT.

This clone has just one count. The gene calls are TRBV27 and TRBJ1-1; no clear D. The CDR3 has 15 residues. With 0 bases removed from V and 3 bases from J, the gap between germline ends came to 11 bases. CDR1 and CDR2 from the germline V gene are MNHEY and SMNVEV (reference sequence). The CDR3 nucleotides read TGTGCCAGCAGTTTATCGGGCAGGCGGGACACTGAAGCTTTCTTT. Translation gives CASSLSGRRDTEAFF.

The rearrangement joins TRBV28 to TRBJ1-3, with TRBD1 matching 7 bases. CDR3 size: 16 residues. V trimming: 8 bases; J trimming: 0 bases; junction bases outside the gene matches: 10. The germline CDR1 and CDR2 sequences are MDHEN and SYDVKM. The CDR3 DNA reads as TGTGCCAGCGGCGAAACAGGGGCCAACTCTGGAAACACCATATATTTT. This codes for CASGETGANSGNTIYF. The full variable domain, in which reference TRBV28 and TRBJ1-3 provide the parts outside the CDR3, is DVKVTQSSRYLVKRTGEKVFLECVQDMDHENMFWYRQDPGLGLRLIYFSYDVKMKEKGDIPEGYSVSREKKERFSLILESASTNQTSMYLCASGETGANSGNTIYFGEGSWLTVV.

J is TRBJ2-3 and V is TRBV7-2; D gene uncertain. The CDR3 spans 16 residues. Trimming left V 5 bases short and J 0 bases short, with 15 bases between. Germline V CDR1 and CDR2: SGHTA, FQGNSA. DNA of the CDR3: TGTGCCAGCAGCCACTCCTCTGGCCTTAGCACAGATACGCAGTATTTT. This gives the protein CASSHSSGLSTDTQYF. The variable domain in full, with the rest retrieved from reference TRBV7-2 and TRBJ2-3, is GAGVSQSPSNKVTEKGKDVELRCDPISGHTALYWYRQSLGQGLEFLIYFQGNSAPDKSGLPSDRFSAERTGGSVSTLTIQRTQQEDSAVYLCASSHSSGLSTDTQYFGPGTRLTVL.

The chain employs TRBV15 and TRBJ2-7; 11 bases are a match to TRBD1. In germline, CDR1 is LNHNV, CDR2 YYDKDF (reference sequence). The CDR3 is 16 amino acids. Trimming removed 4 bases from V and 4 bases from J; junction bases left unmatched: 9. The CDR3 loop is CATSKDRGRTVYEQYF. CDR3 bases: TGTGCCACCAGCAAGGACAGGGGGCGGACAGTTTACGAGCAGTACTTC.

This chain joins TRBV7-9 and TRBJ1-4, with TRBD1 as a possible D gene (5 bases). Germline assignment: CDR1 SEHNR and CDR2 FQNEAQ (reference sequence). The germline V and J ends were trimmed by 4 bases and 5 bases, with 14 bases remaining between them. The CDR3 spans 15 residues. The CDR3 DNA is TGTGCCAGCAGCTCATACGACAGCGGCAATGAAAAACTGTTTTTT. Translating it yields CASSSYDSGNEKLFF.

The chain is built from TRBV5-1 and TRBJ1-2, with D maybe TRBD1 (6 bases). V lost 0 bases, J lost 8 bases, and 14 bases lay in between. CDR3 length: 14 residues. Germline loops: CDR1 SGHRS, CDR2 YFSETQ. This CDR3 is CASSLVATGGGYTF. The CDR3 DNA sequence: TGCGCCAGCAGCTTGGTGGCGACAGGCGGGGGCTACACCTTC.